Shown below are 5 T cell receptor beta chains from a single sample sequenced in a study of graft-versus-host responses after intestinal transplantation. Clones were read by immunoSEQ multiplex PCR, and TCRdb kept only the in-frame ones, dropping some. Among 15,000 to 20,000 clones listed, around 83% were seen once. Graft tissue was processed to release intraepithelial and lamina propria lymphocytes. Sequenced here: ileum tissue, sampled 580 to 600 days after intestinal transplantation. These receptors were obtained from a human patient who received an intestinal transplant, so some T cells may come from the graft donor.

The chain has TRBV19 and TRBJ1-5; no firm D call. This CDR3 is built from 13 residues. V was clipped by 5 bases and J by 8 bases, with 13 bases between them. Germline V gives CDR1 LNHDA, CDR2 SQIVND (reference sequence). The CDR3 DNA reads as TGTGCCAGTAGTCGACACCGTGGGGAGCCCCAGCATTTT. It codes for CASSRHRGEPQHF.

The chain recombines TRBV19 with TRBJ2-1; D not certain. CDR1 is LNHDA, CDR2 SQIVND, per germline (reference sequence). This CDR3 contains 13 residues. Trimming removed 5 bases at V and 3 bases at J, with 8 bases between. The CDR3 nucleotides read TGTGCCAGTAGTTCTCGACGCTACAATGAGCAGTTCTTC. Protein sequence: CASSSRRYNEQFF.

The chain is built from TRBV29-1 and TRBJ1-2; D not certain. The germline V gene has CDR1 SQVTM and CDR2 ANQGSEA. V lost 0 bases to trimming and J lost 4 bases, with 6 bases between them. The CDR3 has 12 residues. This chain's CDR3 is CSVEDRPYGYTF. The CDR3 nucleotides read TGCAGCGTTGAAGATAGGCCCTATGGCTACACCTTC.

J is TRBJ2-3 and V is TRBV27, with 11 positions matching TRBD2. The J segment lost 0 bases and the V segment lost 6 bases, leaving 2 bases of the junction unmatched. The CDR3 length is 15 residues. Germline V lookup: CDR1 MNHEY, CDR2 SMNVEV (reference sequence). The CDR3 loop reads CASRLAGGSTDTQYF. The CDR3 nucleotides read TGTGCCAGCAGATTAGCGGGGGGGAGCACAGATACGCAGTATTTT.

This rearrangement joins TRBV11-2 to TRBJ1-1; no clear D gene. This CDR3 has 12 amino acids. V was cut by 5 bases and J by 4 bases, with 8 bases left in between. Germline lookup yields CDR1 SGHAT and CDR2 FQNNGV. The CDR3 coding sequence is TGTGCCAGCAGCCCCCGGGGCACTGAAGCTTTCTTT. Its translation is CASSPRGTEAFF.